This TCR beta chain is from a study of cytomegalovirus exposure and HLA in healthy donors (dated by TCRdb to 2017 to 2019). Broadly, across the study: In an earlier analysis of approximately 640 of the donors, around 290 Gb of sequence data and approximately 100 million unique TCR beta sequences from about 190 million T cells were reported. Roughly 300 gigabases of sequencing data and 78 million or so unique TCR sequences were included in an early release covering roughly 700 HLA-typed donors. Among the approximately 400 genotyped donors, more than 70% belonged to the genetic ancestry cluster associated with self-reported Caucasian donors. The study aimed to test whether signatures of past pathogen exposure could be identified by cataloging public T cell receptors. Using immunosequencing, the study profiled T cell repertoires from around 680 subjects and related those repertoires to cytomegalovirus serostatus. Besides the first cohort of 500 to 700 subjects, a separate validation cohort made up of roughly 120 different subjects was used. High-throughput TCR immunosequencing, statistical association of individual TCRs with disease status, and machine learning were combined to predict cytomegalovirus infection status. A later analysis re-examined previously published TCR beta repertoires from just over 650 donors and added high-resolution HLA genotyping to investigate patterns of TCR occurrence. Rather than using new phenotypic data, the later analysis identified candidate immune exposures from TCR beta sequences and from how often those sequences occurred across donors. An earlier analysis of 587 of the donors used high-throughput TCR beta sequencing to judge whether each TCR beta V gene segment behaved as functional or pseudogenic. Donor age, sex, ethnicity and CMV serostatus were compiled alongside the repertoire data. A later genetic analysis used genome-wide SNP genotypes for about three fifths of the 666 donors, treating that subset as a discovery cohort. All discovery cohort repertoires had been generated on a single sequencing platform. Both class I and class II loci were covered by HLA typing, at four-digit resolution. The number of donors typed differed by locus, with roughly 620-630 for A, B, C, DRB1 and DQB1, around 560 for DQA1, 600 to 610 for DPA1, and 472 for DPB1. Because of strong linkage in the cohort, roughly five DR-DQ haplotypes were treated as single units for association and clustering. Across about 370 genotyped donors of the cohort, an average of about 220,000 unique TCR beta nucleotide sequences per donor were sequenced, and around 19% of those sequences were non-productive. What the study reported, not specific to this receptor: The cohort was sequenced for TCR beta chains only, and without alpha or paired-chain data the features that could be detected were limited. Strong co-occurrence of HLA alleles, especially DR and DQ, made assigning TCR associations to individual alleles difficult. A later genetic analysis reported fewer N-insertions in productive TCRs among donors in an Asian-associated ancestry cluster than the roughly 700-donor mean. A later analysis found that HLA-associated TCR beta chains were more clonally expanded and had lower generation probabilities than equally common non-associated chains. A further reported finding was that TCR beta sequences accurately predicted the HLA-A and HLA-B alleles for most subjects in the first cohort. A cluster of highly shared sequence variants was judged likely to represent a technical artifact of the sequencing pipeline. Specific HLA alleles were associated with roughly 16,000 TCR beta sequences at a false discovery rate of 0.05 in a later analysis. According to the authors, the approach could potentially be generalized to other disease states and immunological phenotypes. A total of 150 or so TCR beta chains were listed by the study as associated with cytomegalovirus. In an earlier analysis of approximately 600 of the donors, most TCR beta V segments were observed in productive rearrangements about 90% or about 30% of the time, broadly matching IMGT annotations. A later analysis found that TCR association rates varied across HLA loci, with DRB1 alleles showing the most associated TCRs and HLA-C alleles the fewest. In a later analysis, several top co-occurrence clusters were reported to appear linked to parvovirus B19, influenza, CMV and Epstein-Barr virus. Cytomegalovirus status was reported to be diagnosed by the classifier with high specificity and sensitivity in both the original and validation cohorts. The earlier analysis of 587 of the donors excluded over 15 rarely observed V segments, including chromosome 9 orphons, because counts were too low. Correlated functional status among segregating V segments might reflect linkage disequilibrium, but an unknown experimental factor could not be ruled out. In vitro tests confirmed that three of the cytomegalovirus-associated TCR beta chains recognize cytomegalovirus antigens. V-gene and J-gene trimming of TCR beta chains was associated with a missense DCLRE1C variant in a later genetic analysis, and the association was replicated in an independent cohort. Because some donors lacked HLA typing at each locus, the association tests relied only on the typed subset. According to a later analysis, most CMV-associated TCR beta chains appeared to be HLA-restricted, and the HLA associations seemed to be driven largely by CMV exposure. Presence/absence analyses assumed roughly uniform sequencing depth across donors, an assumption that may not hold. The only immune exposure information available for the cohort was CMV serostatus. Most TCR sequences were observed very rarely across donors, whereas some public TCRs were present in many individuals.

Worth noting for this clone: The antigen it recognizes is unknown. Base-call qualities are not available, and no considerably larger clone is one nucleotide away.

The method was the immunoSEQ multiplex PCR assay. For the multiplex PCR, a mixture combining 60 forward primers for TCR Vbeta segments and 13 reverse primers for TCR Jbeta segments was used. The CDR3 region of rearranged TCR beta genes was amplified from genomic DNA with a multiplex PCR assay. The Illumina HiSeq System was used to sequence the amplified TCR beta libraries as 87-base-pair reads. The paper's data handling went like this. Across the 700 or so repertoires, a later analysis counted some 80 million unique TCR beta chains, approximately 12 million of which were shared by at least two donors. To remove PCR and sequencing errors, raw reads were error-corrected and collapsed into unique sequences using a nearest-neighbor algorithm that merged closely related sequences. CDR3 sequences were aligned to IMGT reference sequences to assign V, D and J gene segments. For a sequence to be retained, a match of at least six nucleotides to both a V gene segment and a J gene segment was required. A rearrangement was called productive if the CDR3 had no stop codons and remained in frame with V and J, and every other rearrangement was called non-productive. Following IMGT convention, CDR3 was defined as the stretch from the second conserved V-encoded cysteine to the conserved J-encoded phenylalanine. Sequences without an unambiguous match to a single V gene segment were excluded from the earlier analysis of over 500 of the donors. An earlier analysis of several hundred of the donors classified V segments as functional when productive rearrangements were above 56.7% and as segregating when the standard deviation between donors was above 5%. To diagnose cytomegalovirus status from the catalog of TCR beta chain sequences, a statistical classification framework was built. In a later analysis, TCR nucleotide sequences were compared against IMGT/GENE-DB human TR gene sequences so that V and J genes could be assigned. The TCRdist pipeline was used in a later analysis to assign CDR3 sequences and most-parsimonious VDJ recombination scenarios. A later analysis defined each TCR beta chain by its CDR3 amino acid sequence plus V-gene family, and excluded reads lacking a unique V-gene family. As a way to deal with suspected cross-contamination and a sequencing artifact, a later analysis dropped 450 to 600 nucleotide sequences that were highly shared and had low generation probability. In a later analysis, a clonal expansion index for each public chain was calculated from normalized within-repertoire ranks of inferred template counts. In a later analysis, generation probabilities were computed with a VDJ recombination model fitted to out-of-frame rearrangements, and the resulting probabilities were checked against IGoR. A later analysis scored TCR-TCR, TCR-HLA and TCR-CMV co-occurrence with hypergeometric tests, applying a repertoire-size bias correction to TCR pairs. A later analysis estimated false discovery rates by permuting HLA or CMV assignments 20 times. A later analysis grouped co-occurring TCRs with DBSCAN, adding TCRdist sequence similarity when clustering within HLA-allele-positive subsets. Co-occurrence clustering excluded repertoires with fewer than 30,000 or more than 120,000 public chains, plus five with anomalous nucleotide sharing. TCRdb took over this immuneACCESS table, retaining in-frame rearrangements with V and J assigned. Such tables are incomplete; in checked studies, under half of the missing clones stem from an unresolved V gene, and the remainder is unexplained. The D gene and trimming were derived from the DNA, and the V and J assignments and clone size from that table. Counted in this sample were 160,000 or so clones; 87% of them appeared once. The ten top clones hold about 0.9% of the sample.

The cohort comprised some 680 healthy bone marrow donors. At the time of sampling, every cohort member was nominally healthy, though immune exposures that went unrecorded were likely present. The donor tested CMV seronegative and was one of the 352 seronegative cohort members. A peripheral blood sample was collected from each donor, and TCR beta sequencing was performed on peripheral blood mononuclear cells. Genomic DNA was extracted from the blood cell samples with the Qiagen DNeasy Blood Extraction Kit. The specimen was PBMCs. This TCR came from a young woman in good health and CMV-seronegative.

The CDR3 has the sequence CASSVAGDYYEQYF. The sequenced DNA: TGTGCCAGCAGCGTCGCAGGGGACTACTACGAGCAGTACTTC. Recombination linked TRBV9 to TRBJ2-7, with TRBD2 perhaps the D gene, on 7 matching bases. V was cut back by 2 bases and J by 3 bases, leaving a gap of 12 bases between them. The CDR3 starts with the cysteine, ends with the phenylalanine, and has 14 residues. Just the 42-base CDR3 DNA is kept, in frame starting at base 1. Reading the germline V gene gives CDR1 SGDLS and CDR2 YYNGEE.